This section outlines one T cell receptor (beta chain) sequence together with its context. The entry originates in a study of ipilimumab plus nivolumab after autologous stem cell transplantation. Study at large: Median doses per patient: four to six ipilimumab, under 10 nivolumab.

Profiled with immunoSEQ multiplex PCR; TCRdb holds only in-frame clones, not every one. The sample yields 20,000 to 25,000 clones, 77% seen once. V lost 0 bases and J 1 base, leaving 19 bases between the germline ends. This CDR3 has 18 amino acids. Germline CDR1 reads SGHDT; CDR2 reads YYEEEE. The chain combines TRBV5-6 with TRBJ1-1; possible D gene TRBD1, 5 bases. The sample consisted of PBMCs, taken in a trial of ipilimumab plus nivolumab as post-transplant consolidation. This TCR was sampled from a male donor with diffuse large B-cell lymphoma. CDR3 DNA sequence: TGTGCCAGCAGCTTGGTCTATACGTTCGGGGCAGCGAACACTGAAGCTTTCTTT. Its protein is CASSLVYTFGAANTEAFF.